This TCR beta chain comes out of a study of regulatory T cells in long-lasting Graves disease. General study points: Among the persistent patients, 2,500 to 3,500 public clonotypes were shared, more than the roughly 990 shared among new patients. It was in persistent disease that TRBV28, TRBJ1-2 and TRBJ2-5 were favored.

Time point described: persistent/refractory GD, antithyroid drugs over 5 years with positive TRAb. There was RNA extracted from PBMCs, and the TCR library was made from it. The table lists this clonotype with many counts. The target antigen is unknown. HTBI primers from iRepertoire and Arm-PCR of CDR3 regions yielded the TCR beta libraries. TCRdb re-called the multiplex PCR reads through MiXCR, storing one row per CDR3 protein. Here the sample spans about 460,000 distinct CDR3 sequences, less than 25% being singletons. V shed 3 bases and J 4 bases; nucleotides not matched to a gene: 11. This CDR3 is built from 17 residues. Germline assignment: CDR1 LNHNV and CDR2 YYDKDF (reference sequence).

The sequence came from a female donor with Graves disease. The gene calls are TRBV15 and TRBJ2-5; 10 bases are shared with TRBD2. Sequencing was performed on peripheral blood mononuclear cells (PBMCs), taken when the disease was refractory, from a patient treated with antithyroid drugs. This CDR3 is CATSSSQAGGPRETQYF. The CDR3 coding sequence is TGTGCCACCAGCAGCAGTCAAGCGGGGGGGCCCAGAGAGACCCAGTACTTC.